The TCR beta chain described here comes from a study of T cell responses to AZD1222 COVID-19 vaccine. Whether given at about 4 or about 12 weeks, second doses were pooled. This clone appeared once. Its matching antigen is unknown. The method was immunoSEQ multiplex PCR; TCRdb's version includes in-frame clones alone and lacks a portion of them. This table holds 150,000 or so clones, approximately 94% found once. Deletions cut 5 bases from V and 6 bases from J, with 16 bases between. This CDR3 region has 15 residues. Germline V gene lookup returns CDR1 MNHEY and CDR2 SVGAGI. Study conclusions and caveats: Compared with day 0, the breadth and depth of the Spike-specific TCR repertoire rose significantly after two doses of AZD1222. White British donors predominated, females outnumbered males, and clonal diversity was possibly underestimated. Baseline antibody screening turned up just six seropositive AZD1222 recipients.

The chain combines TRBV6-5 with TRBJ2-2; D may correspond to TRBD1 or TRBD2 (5 bases each). This clonotype was obtained from an adult who received the AZD1222 COVID-19 vaccine. Specimen: peripheral blood, collected 28 days after the second AZD1222 dose. The CDR3 DNA follows: TGTGCCAGCAGTCTGGGACCGTCGACCCCCGGGGAGCTGTTTTTT. Translated, it gives CASSLGPSTPGELFF.